The text below deals with one T cell receptor beta chain. Its cognate antigen is unknown. This sample was included in a study of T cell repertoires in cytomegalovirus infection. Broader study findings: CMV-specific TCR beta clonotypes restricted by HLA-C dominated the ex vivo response.

TCRdb analysed the reads with MiXCR anew, one entry per CDR3 protein. The sample yields roughly 150,000 distinct CDR3 sequences, 20% to 30% seen once. This CDR3 spans 16 amino acids. J was trimmed by 5 bases and V by 5 bases; bases with no gene match: 4. The TCR was taken from a human donor in good health (CMV status not recorded). Some clones in this sample may be carry-over from other donors' samples. Sequenced: PBMCs. The gene calls are TRBV12-3 or TRBV12-4 and TRBJ2-2; 14 bases align to TRBD2. CDR3 sequence reads: CASSRGLAGVTGELFF. In DNA, the CDR3 is TGTGCCAGCAGTCGGGGACTAGCGGGAGTTACCGGGGAGCTGTTTTTT.